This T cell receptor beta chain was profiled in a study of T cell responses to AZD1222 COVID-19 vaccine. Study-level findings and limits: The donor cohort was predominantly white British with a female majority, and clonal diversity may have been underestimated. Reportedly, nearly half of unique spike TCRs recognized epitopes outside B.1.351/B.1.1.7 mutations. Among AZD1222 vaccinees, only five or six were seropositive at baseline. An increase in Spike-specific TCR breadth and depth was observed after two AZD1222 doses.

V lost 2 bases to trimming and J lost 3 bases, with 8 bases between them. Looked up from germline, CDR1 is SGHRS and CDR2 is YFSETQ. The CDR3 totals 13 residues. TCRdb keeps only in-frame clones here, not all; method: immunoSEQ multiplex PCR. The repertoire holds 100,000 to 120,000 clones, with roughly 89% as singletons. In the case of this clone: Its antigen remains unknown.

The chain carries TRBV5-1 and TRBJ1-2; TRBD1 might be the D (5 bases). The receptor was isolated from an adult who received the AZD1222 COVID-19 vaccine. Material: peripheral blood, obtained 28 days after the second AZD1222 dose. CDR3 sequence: CASSFGRDYGYTF. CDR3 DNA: TGCGCCAGCAGCTTTGGCAGGGACTATGGCTACACCTTC.